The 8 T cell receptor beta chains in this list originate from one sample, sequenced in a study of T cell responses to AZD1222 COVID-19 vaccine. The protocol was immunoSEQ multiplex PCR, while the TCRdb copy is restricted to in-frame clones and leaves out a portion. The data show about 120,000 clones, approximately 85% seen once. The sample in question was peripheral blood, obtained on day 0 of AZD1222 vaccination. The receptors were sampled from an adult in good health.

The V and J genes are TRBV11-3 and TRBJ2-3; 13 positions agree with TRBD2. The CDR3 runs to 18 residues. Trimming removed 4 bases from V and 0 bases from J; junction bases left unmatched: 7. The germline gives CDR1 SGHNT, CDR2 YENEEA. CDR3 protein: CASSSGLAGASSTDTQYF. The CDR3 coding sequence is TGTGCCAGCAGCTCCGGACTAGCGGGAGCTTCAAGCACAGATACGCAGTATTTT. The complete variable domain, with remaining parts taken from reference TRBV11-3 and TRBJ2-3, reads EAGVVQSPRYKIIEKKQPVAFWCNPISGHNTLYWYLQNLGQGPELLIRYENEEAVDDSQLPKDRFSAERLKGVDSTLKIQPAELGDSAVYLCASSSGLAGASSTDTQYFGPGTRLTVL.

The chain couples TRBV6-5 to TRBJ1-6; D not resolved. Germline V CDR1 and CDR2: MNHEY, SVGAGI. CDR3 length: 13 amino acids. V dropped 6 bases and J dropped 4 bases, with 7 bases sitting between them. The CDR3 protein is CASSLGYNSPLHF. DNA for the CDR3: TGTGCCAGCAGCTTAGGGTATAATTCACCCCTCCACTTT.

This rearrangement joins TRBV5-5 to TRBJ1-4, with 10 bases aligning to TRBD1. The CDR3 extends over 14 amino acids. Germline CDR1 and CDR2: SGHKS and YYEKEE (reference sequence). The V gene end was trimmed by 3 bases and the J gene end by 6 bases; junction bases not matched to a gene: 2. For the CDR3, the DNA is TGTGCCAGCAGCTGGACAGGGGGGGATGAAAAACTGTTTTTT. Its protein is CASSWTGGDEKLFF.

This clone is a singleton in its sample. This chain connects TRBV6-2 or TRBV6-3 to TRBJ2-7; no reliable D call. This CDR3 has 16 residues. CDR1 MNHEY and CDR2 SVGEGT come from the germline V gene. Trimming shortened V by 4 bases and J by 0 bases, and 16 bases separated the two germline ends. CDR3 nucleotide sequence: TGTGCCAGCAGTTCCCCCCTTGGCAGACGCTCCTACGAGCAGTACTTC. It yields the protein CASSSPLGRRSYEQYF.

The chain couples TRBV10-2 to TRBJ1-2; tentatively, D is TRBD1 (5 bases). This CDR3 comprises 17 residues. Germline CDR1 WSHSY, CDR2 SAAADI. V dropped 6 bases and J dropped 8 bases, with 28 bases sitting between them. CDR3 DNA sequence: TGCGCCAGCAGCAGCGGGGCCAGGGAAAAGGGCTCAGGGGGCTACACCTTC. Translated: CASSSGAREKGSGGYTF.

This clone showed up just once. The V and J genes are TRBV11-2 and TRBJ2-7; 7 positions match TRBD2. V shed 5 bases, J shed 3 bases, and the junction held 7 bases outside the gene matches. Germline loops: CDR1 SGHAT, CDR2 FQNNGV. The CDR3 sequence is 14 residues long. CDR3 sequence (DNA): TGTGCCAGCAGCCTCCTAAAGCGGGGCTACGAGCAGTACTTC. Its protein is CASSLLKRGYEQYF. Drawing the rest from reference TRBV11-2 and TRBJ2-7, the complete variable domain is EAGVAQSPRYKIIEKRQSVAFWCNPISGHATLYWYQQILGQGPKLLIQFQNNGVVDDSQLPKDRFSAERLKGVDSTLKIQPAKLEDSAVYLCASSLLKRGYEQYFGPGTRLTVT.

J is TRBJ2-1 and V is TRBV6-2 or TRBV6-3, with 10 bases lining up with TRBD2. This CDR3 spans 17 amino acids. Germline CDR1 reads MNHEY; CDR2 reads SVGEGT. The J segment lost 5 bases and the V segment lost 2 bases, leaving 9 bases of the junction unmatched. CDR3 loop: CASSYKAGGPGDNEQFF. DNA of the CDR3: TGTGCCAGCAGTTACAAAGCGGGAGGGCCAGGGGACAATGAGCAGTTCTTC.

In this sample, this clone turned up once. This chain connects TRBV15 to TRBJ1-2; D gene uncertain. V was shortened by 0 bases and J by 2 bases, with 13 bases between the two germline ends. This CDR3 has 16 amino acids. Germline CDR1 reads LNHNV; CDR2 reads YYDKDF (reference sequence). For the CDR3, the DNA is TGTGCCACCAGCAGAGATCGCTTTGGCAGAAACTATGGCTACACCTTC. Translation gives CATSRDRFGRNYGYTF.